These T cell receptor beta chains were read from a single sample in a study of blood T cell repertoires in COVID-19. The table came from immunoSEQ multiplex PCR; TCRdb's copy has only in-frame clones and leaves some out. The sample shows 180,000 or so clones, around 81% of them seen only once. Sequenced input: peripheral blood. Receptors originate from a woman aged 35 to 49 with COVID-19, enrolled during active disease. The CDR3 runs from the conserved cysteine through the conserved F or W. The order of the fields is D gene, J gene, V gene, clone size, CDR3 protein, CDR3 DNA. D genes are given only for firm matches. A clone size is listed for some rows: how often the clone was seen (once, few, many), or a class if it is expanded.

TRBD1 | TRBJ1-1 | TRBV18 | . | CASSPSGQRTEAFF | TGTGCCAGCTCACCGTCGGGACAGCGTACTGAAGCTTTCTTT
. | TRBJ2-2 | TRBV5-5 | . | CASSLVGANTGELFF | TGTGCCAGCAGCTTGGTAGGGGCGAACACCGGGGAGCTGTTTTTT
. | TRBJ2-6 | TRBV5-8 | . | CASSHGLSSGANVLTF | TGTGCCAGCAGCCACGGTCTGAGCTCTGGGGCCAACGTCCTGACTTTC
. | TRBJ2-1 | TRBV21-1 | once | CASSKPFKWHEQFF | TGTGCCAGCAGCAAACCCTTTAAGTGGCATGAGCAGTTCTTC
TRBD2 | TRBJ2-7 | TRBV9 | . | CASSPRTSSEQYF | TGTGCCAGCAGCCCGAGGACTAGTAGCGAGCAGTACTTC
. | TRBJ2-3 | TRBV27 | once | CASMFGGSDTQYF | TGTGCCAGCATGTTTGGAGGTTCAGATACGCAGTATTTT
TRBD2 | TRBJ2-1 | TRBV19 | . | CASSSGLASQLVISEQFF | TGTGCCAGTAGTAGTGGACTAGCGAGTCAGTTGGTTATTAGTGAGCAGTTCTTC
TRBD1 | TRBJ1-1 | TRBV10-2 | . | CASSDQGQGNTEAFF | TGCGCCAGCAGCGATCAGGGACAGGGGAACACTGAAGCTTTCTTT
. | TRBJ1-1 | TRBV2 | . | CASSEHDWNTEAFF | TGTGCCAGCAGTGAACATGACTGGAACACTGAAGCTTTCTTT
TRBD1 | TRBJ2-7 | TRBV7-2 | . | CASSLGGTGSYEQYF | TGTGCCAGCAGCTTAGGCGGGACAGGGTCCTACGAGCAGTACTTC
. | TRBJ1-1 | TRBV27 | . | CASTLRARGKMNTEAFF | TGTGCCAGCACCCTCCGGGCCAGGGGAAAGATGAACACTGAAGCTTTCTTT
. | TRBJ1-1 | TRBV6-5 | . | CASSYSEGVLEAFF | TGTGCCAGCAGTTACTCAGAGGGTGTCCTTGAAGCTTTCTTT
TRBD2 | TRBJ2-2 | TRBV25-1 | . | CASSPPGRLAVTGELFF | TGTGCCAGCAGTCCACCCGGCAGGCTAGCGGTTACCGGGGAGCTGTTTTTT
TRBD2 | TRBJ2-2 | TRBV9 | . | CASSVSGSIRNTGELFF | TGTGCCAGCAGCGTTAGCGGGAGTATTCGGAACACCGGGGAGCTGTTTTTT
. | TRBJ2-1 | TRBV5-1 | . | CASSSGDLSPLRFF | TGCGCCAGCAGCTCCGGGGATCTATCCCCCCTGCGGTTCTTC
TRBD1 | TRBJ1-1 | TRBV2 | . | CASSDYRTGGTEAFF | TGTGCCAGCAGTGATTATAGGACAGGGGGCACTGAAGCTTTCTTT
TRBD2 | TRBJ2-5 | TRBV7-9 | . | CASSSRLAGHQETQYF | TGTGCCAGCAGCTCACGACTAGCGGGGCACCAAGAGACCCAGTACTTC
. | TRBJ2-1 | TRBV7-3 | . | CASSPRREGNEQFF | TGTGCCAGCAGCCCAAGGAGGGAAGGGAATGAGCAGTTCTTC
. | TRBJ2-2 | TRBV19 | . | CASSWTDTGELFF | TGTGCCAGTAGTTGGACAGACACCGGGGAGCTGTTTTTT
. | TRBJ2-5 | TRBV4-2 | . | CASSQEWDYQETQYF | TGTGCCAGCAGCCAAGAGTGGGACTACCAAGAGACCCAGTACTTC
TRBD1 | TRBJ1-1 | TRBV2 | . | CASSGQDRGEAFF | TGTGCCAGCAGTGGACAGGACAGGGGCGAAGCTTTCTTT
. | TRBJ2-5 | TRBV4-2 | . | CASSQGTPLAGETQYF | TGTGCCAGCAGCCAAGGAACCCCACTAGCTGGAGAGACCCAGTACTTC